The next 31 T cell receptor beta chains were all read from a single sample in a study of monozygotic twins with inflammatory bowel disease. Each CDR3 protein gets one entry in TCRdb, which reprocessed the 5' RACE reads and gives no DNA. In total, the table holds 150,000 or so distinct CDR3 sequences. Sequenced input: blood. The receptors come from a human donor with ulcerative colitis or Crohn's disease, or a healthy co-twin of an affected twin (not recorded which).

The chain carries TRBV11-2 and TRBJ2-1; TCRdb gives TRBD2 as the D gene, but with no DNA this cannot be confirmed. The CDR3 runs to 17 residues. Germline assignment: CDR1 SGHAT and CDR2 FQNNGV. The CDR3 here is CASSLLRAMAGGSEQFF.

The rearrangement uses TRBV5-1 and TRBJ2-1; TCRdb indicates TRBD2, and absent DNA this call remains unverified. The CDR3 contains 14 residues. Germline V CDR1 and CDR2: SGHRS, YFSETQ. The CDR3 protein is CASSLVEGVNEQFF. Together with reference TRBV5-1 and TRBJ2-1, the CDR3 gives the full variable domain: KAGVTQTPRYLIKTRGQQVTLSCSPISGHRSVSWYQQTPGQGLQFLFEYFSETQRNKGNFPGRFSGRQFSNSRSEMNVSTLELGDSALYLCASSLVEGVNEQFFGPGTRLTVL.

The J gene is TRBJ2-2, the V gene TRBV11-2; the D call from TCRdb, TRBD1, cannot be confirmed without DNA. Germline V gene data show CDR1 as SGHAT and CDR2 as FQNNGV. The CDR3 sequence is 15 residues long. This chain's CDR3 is CASSLYRTNTGELFF.

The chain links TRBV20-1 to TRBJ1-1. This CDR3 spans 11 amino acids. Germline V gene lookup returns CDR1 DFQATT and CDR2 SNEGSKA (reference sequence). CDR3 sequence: CSGRQGPEAFF.

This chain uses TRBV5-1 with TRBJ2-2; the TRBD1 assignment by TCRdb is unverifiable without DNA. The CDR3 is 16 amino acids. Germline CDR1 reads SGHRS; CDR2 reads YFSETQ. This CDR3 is CASSFSGTPQTGELFF.

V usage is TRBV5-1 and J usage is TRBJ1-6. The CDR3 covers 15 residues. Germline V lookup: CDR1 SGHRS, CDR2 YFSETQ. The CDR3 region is CASSLGPTKNSPLHF.

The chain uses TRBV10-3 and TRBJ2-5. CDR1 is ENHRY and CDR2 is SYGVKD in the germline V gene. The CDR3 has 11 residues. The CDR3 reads CAISGSGTQYF.

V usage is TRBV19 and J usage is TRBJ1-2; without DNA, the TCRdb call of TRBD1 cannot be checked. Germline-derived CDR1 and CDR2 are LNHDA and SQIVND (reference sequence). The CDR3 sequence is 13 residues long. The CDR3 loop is CASGTGQNYGYTF.

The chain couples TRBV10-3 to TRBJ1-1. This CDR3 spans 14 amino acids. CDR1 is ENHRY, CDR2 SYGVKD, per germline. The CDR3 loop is CAISDETTNTEAFF.

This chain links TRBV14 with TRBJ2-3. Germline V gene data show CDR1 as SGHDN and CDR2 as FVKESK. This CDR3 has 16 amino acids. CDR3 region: CASSQDIFAGTDTQYF.

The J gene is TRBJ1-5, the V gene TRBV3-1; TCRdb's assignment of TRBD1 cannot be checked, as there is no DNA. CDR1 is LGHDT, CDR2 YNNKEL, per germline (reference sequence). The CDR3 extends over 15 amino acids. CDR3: CASSQFGTDNQPQHF.

This CDR3 is CASSLAVSQNTEAFF. The chain uses TRBV5-1 and TRBJ1-1. From germline, CDR1 is SGHRS and CDR2 YFSETQ. CDR3 length equals 15 residues.

CDR3 loop: CASSVWGAEETQYF. V usage is TRBV19 and J usage is TRBJ2-5; the TCRdb call, TRBD1, lacks DNA for checking. Germline CDR1 LNHDA, CDR2 SQIVND (reference sequence). The CDR3 has 14 residues.

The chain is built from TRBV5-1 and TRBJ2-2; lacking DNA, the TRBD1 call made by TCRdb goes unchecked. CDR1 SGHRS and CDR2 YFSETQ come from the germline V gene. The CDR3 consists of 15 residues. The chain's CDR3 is CASSGDRGLTGELFF.

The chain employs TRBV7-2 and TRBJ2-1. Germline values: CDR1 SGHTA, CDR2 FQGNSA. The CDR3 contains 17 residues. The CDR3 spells CASSLVGSLSSYNEQFF.

Here the CDR3 reads CASSAGGAYEQYF. The chain is built from TRBV9 and TRBJ2-7; the D call of TRBD2 rests on TCRdb alone, since no DNA is present to check it. The CDR3 consists of 13 residues. Germline CDR1 reads SGDLS; CDR2 reads YYNGEE.

This CDR3 is CASSYLQDILGNTEAFF. This chain uses TRBV6-5 with TRBJ1-1. The germline V gene encodes CDR1 MNHEY and CDR2 SVGAGI. CDR3 size: 17 residues.

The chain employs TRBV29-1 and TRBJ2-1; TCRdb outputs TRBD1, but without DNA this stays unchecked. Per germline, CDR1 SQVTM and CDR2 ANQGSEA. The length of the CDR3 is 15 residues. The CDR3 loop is CSVISGQGIDNEQFF.

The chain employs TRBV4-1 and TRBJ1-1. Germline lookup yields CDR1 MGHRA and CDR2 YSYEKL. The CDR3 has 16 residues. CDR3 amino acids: CASSQEAWAKGTEAFF.

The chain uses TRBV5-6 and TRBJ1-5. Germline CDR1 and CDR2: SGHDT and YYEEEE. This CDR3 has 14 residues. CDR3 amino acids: CASSLVGSNQPQHF.

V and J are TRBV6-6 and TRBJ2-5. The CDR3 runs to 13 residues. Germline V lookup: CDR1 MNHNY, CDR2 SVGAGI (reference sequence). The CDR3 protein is CASSYKGQETQYF.

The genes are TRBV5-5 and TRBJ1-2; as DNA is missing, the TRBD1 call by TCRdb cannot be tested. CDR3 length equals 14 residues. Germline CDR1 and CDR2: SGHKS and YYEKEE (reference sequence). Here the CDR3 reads CASRPRAYDYGYTF.

CDR3 loop: CASSPWRGGGELFF. This rearrangement joins TRBV27 to TRBJ2-2; TCRdb returns TRBD1, unconfirmable since there is no DNA. CDR1 and CDR2 from the germline V gene are MNHEY and SMNVEV (reference sequence). The CDR3 loop spans 14 amino acids.

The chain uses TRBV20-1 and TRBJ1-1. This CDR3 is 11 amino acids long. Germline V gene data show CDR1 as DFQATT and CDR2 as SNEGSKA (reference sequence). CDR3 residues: CSAARGGRPFF.

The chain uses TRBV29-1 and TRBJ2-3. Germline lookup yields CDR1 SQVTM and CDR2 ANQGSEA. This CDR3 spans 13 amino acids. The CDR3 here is CSVRTASTDTQYF.

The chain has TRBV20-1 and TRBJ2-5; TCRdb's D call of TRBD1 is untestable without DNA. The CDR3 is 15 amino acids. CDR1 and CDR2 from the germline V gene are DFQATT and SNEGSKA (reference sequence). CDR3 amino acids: CSASPPGGGEETQYF.

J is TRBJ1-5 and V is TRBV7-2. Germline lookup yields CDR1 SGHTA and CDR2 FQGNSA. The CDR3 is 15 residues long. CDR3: CASSLGAWGNQPQHF.

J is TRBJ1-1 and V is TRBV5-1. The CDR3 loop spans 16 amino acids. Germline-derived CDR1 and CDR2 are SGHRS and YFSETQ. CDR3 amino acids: CASSLSGLLPNTEAFF.

The CDR3 reads CASRGGALRGDTQYF. The chain employs TRBV7-9 and TRBJ2-3; TCRdb designates TRBD2, a call that cannot be tested without DNA. This CDR3 is built from 15 residues. The germline CDR1 and CDR2 sequences are SEHNR and FQNEAQ (reference sequence).

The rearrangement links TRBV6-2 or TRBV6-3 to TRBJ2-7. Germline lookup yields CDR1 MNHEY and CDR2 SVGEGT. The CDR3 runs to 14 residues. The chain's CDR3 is CASRSMGGLLEQYF.

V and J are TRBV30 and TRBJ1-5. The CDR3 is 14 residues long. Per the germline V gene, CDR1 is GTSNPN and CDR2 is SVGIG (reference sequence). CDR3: CAWSETVGNQPQHF.